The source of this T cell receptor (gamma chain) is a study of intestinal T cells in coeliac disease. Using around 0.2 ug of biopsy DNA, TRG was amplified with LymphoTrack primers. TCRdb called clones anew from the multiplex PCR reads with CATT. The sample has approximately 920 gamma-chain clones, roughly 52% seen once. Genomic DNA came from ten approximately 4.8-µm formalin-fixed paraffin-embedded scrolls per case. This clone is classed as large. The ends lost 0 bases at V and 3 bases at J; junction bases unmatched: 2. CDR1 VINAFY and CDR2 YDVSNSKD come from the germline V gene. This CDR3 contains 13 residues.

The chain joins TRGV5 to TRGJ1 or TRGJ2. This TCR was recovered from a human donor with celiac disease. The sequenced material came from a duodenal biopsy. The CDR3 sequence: CATWDRPYYKKLF. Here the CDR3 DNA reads TGTGCCACCTGGGACAGGCCTTATTATAAGAAACTCTTT.